This T cell receptor beta chain comes out of a study of T cells after yellow fever vaccination. Whole-study findings and limits: Clones that expanded after primary vaccination mostly reappeared after the booster (just under 98% CD4, about 91% CD8). Although most clonotypes did not, a small share appeared in both CD4 and CD8 compartments.

On this clonotype itself: The target antigen is unknown.

TCRdb re-called the 5' RACE reads through MiXCR, storing one row per CDR3 protein. The table shows about 310,000 distinct CDR3 sequences, with around 3.9% occurring only once. This receptor was obtained from a man aged 18 to 35 who received the YFV17D yellow fever vaccine. The material was PBMCs, obtained on the day of the yellow fever booster vaccination.

CDR3 sequence (DNA): TGCGCCAGCAGCCCGGGGGGTATGTCAGGGGCCGGAGAGACCCAGTACTTC. It yields the protein CASSPGGMSGAGETQYF. The rearrangement uses TRBV5-1 and TRBJ2-5; D possibly corresponds to TRBD2 (7 bases). V was cut by 4 bases and J by 4 bases, with 23 bases left in between. Germline V gene data show CDR1 as SGHRS and CDR2 as YFSETQ. CDR3 length: 17 amino acids.